This TCR beta chain was captured by sequencing in a study of blood T cell repertoires in COVID-19 (dated by TCRdb to the early 2020s). Context from the whole study: Collaborator samples came from the United States, Italy and Spain and covered acute and convalescent phases of COVID-19. The material from the prospective study consisted of cDNA or gDNA derived from T cells, B-cell-depleted T cells, or PBMCs. The dataset comprised deeply sampled blood TCRbeta repertoires from subjects exposed to, actively infected with, or recovered from COVID-19. A freely available public database, intended as a resource for researchers studying the immune response to SARS-CoV-2, is where the repertoires were released. The samples were drawn from the first 160 participants of the ongoing ImmuneRACE study and from 1,254 subjects provided by 6 global collaborators. Sample metadata almost always included a de-identified subject ID, COVID-19 status, age in years and sex. Where available, HLA class I and class II types were obtained from metadata supplied by the sample provider rather than from assay-based typing. General findings and caveats noted by the study authors: The amount of clinical and demographic metadata varied by source and participant and was provided uncurated.

This clone was recorded once. Its antigen is unknown. Base qualities are missing; no much larger clone stands one base away. TCRbeta CDR3 regions were amplified from genomic DNA by means of the immunoSEQ Assay, a bias-controlled multiplex PCR. As for the original processing: The number of nucleated cells in each sample was estimated from the amplification of reference gene primers within the assay. To quantify the absolute abundance of each unique TCRbeta CDR3 rearrangement, sequence reads were collapsed and filtered. For each sample, productive Simpson clonality was calculated as the square root of Simpson's diversity index across productive rearrangements. TCRdb limited this immuneACCESS table to in-frame rearrangements with V and J called. A share of clones is missing; checked studies link under half to unresolved V genes, and the rest is unexplained. V and J calls and clone size come straight from that table; D and trimming were deduced from the DNA. The sample includes around 230,000 clones, with about nine tenths observed a single time. Jointly, the top ten make up roughly 7.8% of the sample.

Samples from volunteer blood donors who had recovered from COVID-19 were contributed by a second Seattle source. Each collaborating institution followed its own protocols to collect whole blood in K2EDTA tubes. For TCRbeta analysis, collaborator samples were shipped as frozen whole blood, as isolated PBMCs, or as DNA extracted from either sample type. The sequenced sample was peripheral blood. The clonotype originates from a man between 60 and 75 years old who had recovered from COVID-19.

For the CDR3, the sequence is CASRTPGGTGELFF. The nucleotides are TGTGCCAGCAGAACTCCGGGGGGTACCGGGGAGCTGTTTTTT. The rearranged chain carries TRBV6-5 and TRBJ2-2, with 7 bases matching TRBD2. From the germline V gene, CDR1 is MNHEY and CDR2 is SVGAGI. The cysteine opens and the phenylalanine closes a CDR3 of 14 amino acids. Only the CDR3 DNA is retained, 42 bases long and in frame from the first base. Germline trimming amounts to 6 bases on V and 5 bases on J, with 6 as the count of junction bases outside the gene matches.